This T cell receptor beta chain was found in a study of beta chain features in type 1 diabetes. The authors reverse transcribed all of the isolated RNA, so sequencing captured expressed TCRB transcripts. Approximately 3.5 million reads per sample were averaged for naive, central memory and regulatory samples. Generated by immunoSEQ multiplex PCR, the TCRdb table keeps only in-frame clones and is missing some. The data hold about 320,000 clones, with about 14% observed a single time. Germline CDR1 reads KGHSH; CDR2 reads LQKENI. The CDR3 length is 14 residues. The V end lost 2 bases, the J end lost 2 bases, and 7 bases lay between the germline ends. Study-wide findings and caveats: Within patients, naive, central memory and Treg TCRB repertoires seemed more similar than within healthy donors.

This clone was found a few times. Its target is unknown. This rearrangement joins TRBV18 to TRBJ1-3; no firm D call. The clonotype comes from a man aged 25-40 years in good health. Material for sequencing was central memory CD4+ T cells from blood. The CDR3 nucleotides are TGTGCCAGCTCACCAGTAGCAGCTGGAAACACCATATATTTT. It yields the protein CASSPVAAGNTIYF.